These T cell receptor beta chains were read from a single sample in a study of naive and memory T cell subsets. Each CDR3 protein is one row after TCRdb ran MiXCR on the UMI-ligation and nested PCR reads. This sample has some 110,000 distinct CDR3 sequences, with roughly 36% found just once. Sequencing input: central memory CD4+ T cells from blood. These receptors were obtained from a human donor in good health. The CDR3 runs from the conserved cysteine through the conserved F or W. D genes are given only for firm matches. The listing skips clone size in some rows; elsewhere it reads once, few, many or a size class.

j_call: TRBJ1-5
clone_size: few
d_call: NA
cdr3_length: 13
v_call: TRBV4-2
cdr3_nt: TGTGCCAGCAGCCAAGACCCCGGACAGCCCCAGCATTTT
cdr3_aa: CASSQDPGQPQHF

j_call: TRBJ1-5
clone_size: NA
d_call: NA
cdr3_length: 15
v_call: TRBV7-9
cdr3_nt: TGTGCCAGCAGCGTCACCGGGGGAAGCAATCAGCCCCAGCATTTT
cdr3_aa: CASSVTGGSNQPQHF

j_call: TRBJ2-2
clone_size: NA
d_call: TRBD2
cdr3_length: 15
v_call: TRBV29-1
cdr3_nt: TGCAGCGCTACGACTAGCGGGAGTGTTACCGGGGAGCTGTTTTTT
cdr3_aa: CSATTSGSVTGELFF

j_call: TRBJ2-5
clone_size: few
d_call: NA
cdr3_length: 13
v_call: TRBV6-1
cdr3_nt: TGTGCCAGCAGTGACACTATTGCTGAGACCCAGTACTTC
cdr3_aa: CASSDTIAETQYF

j_call: TRBJ2-3
clone_size: few
d_call: NA
cdr3_length: 13
v_call: TRBV6-6
cdr3_nt: TGTGCCAGCAGTAAAGGCTGGGCAGATACGCAGTATTTT
cdr3_aa: CASSKGWADTQYF

j_call: TRBJ2-3
clone_size: NA
d_call: TRBD1
cdr3_length: 14
v_call: TRBV25-1
cdr3_nt: TGTGCCAGCGAGAATACAGGGGCCGCAGATACGCAGTATTTT
cdr3_aa: CASENTGAADTQYF

j_call: TRBJ2-1
clone_size: many
d_call: TRBD2
cdr3_length: 15
v_call: TRBV20-1
cdr3_nt: TGCAGTGCCGTCGGGACTAGCGGCGCCTACAATGAGCAGTTCTTC
cdr3_aa: CSAVGTSGAYNEQFF

j_call: TRBJ2-5
clone_size: few
d_call: NA
cdr3_length: 13
v_call: TRBV7-9
cdr3_nt: TGTGCCAGCAGCCGACAGGCCCGGGAGACCCAGTACTTC
cdr3_aa: CASSRQARETQYF

j_call: TRBJ2-5
clone_size: NA
d_call: TRBD2
cdr3_length: 15
v_call: TRBV7-6
cdr3_nt: TGTGCCAGCAGCTTAGCTGGAGGGGAGGGGGAGACCCAGTACTTC
cdr3_aa: CASSLAGGEGETQYF

j_call: TRBJ2-3
clone_size: NA
d_call: TRBD2
cdr3_length: 17
v_call: TRBV20-1
cdr3_nt: TGCAGTGCTAGAGGCATCGGGAGCGGGAGGGCCAGGGATACGCAGTATTTT
cdr3_aa: CSARGIGSGRARDTQYF

j_call: TRBJ2-7
clone_size: NA
d_call: TRBD1
cdr3_length: 17
v_call: TRBV28
cdr3_nt: TGTGCCAGCAGTTTATCAGGGGGTTTGGCCCAAACCTACGAGCAGTACTTC
cdr3_aa: CASSLSGGLAQTYEQYF

j_call: TRBJ2-5
clone_size: many
d_call: NA
cdr3_length: 11
v_call: TRBV18
cdr3_nt: TGTGCCAGCAGTCGCCAAGAGACCCAGTACTTC
cdr3_aa: CASSRQETQYF

j_call: TRBJ2-1
clone_size: NA
d_call: NA
cdr3_length: 16
v_call: TRBV20-1
cdr3_nt: TGCAGTGCTAGAGAGGGGGAGTACGGGGCACCCAATGAGCAGTTCTTC
cdr3_aa: CSAREGEYGAPNEQFF

j_call: TRBJ2-1
clone_size: many
d_call: NA
cdr3_length: 14
v_call: TRBV18
cdr3_nt: TGTGCCAGCTCTGACCCTAGGACGACACCCAGACGGTTCTTC
cdr3_aa: CASSDPRTTPRRFF

j_call: TRBJ2-7
clone_size: NA
d_call: NA
cdr3_length: 11
v_call: TRBV30
cdr3_nt: TGTGCCTGGGGGAAGGCCTACGAGCAGTACTTC
cdr3_aa: CAWGKAYEQYF

j_call: TRBJ1-4
clone_size: many
d_call: NA
cdr3_length: 14
v_call: TRBV28
cdr3_nt: TGTGCCAGCAGCCGCATGGGGTTAGGCGAAAAACTGTTTTTT
cdr3_aa: CASSRMGLGEKLFF

j_call: TRBJ1-1
clone_size: NA
d_call: NA
cdr3_length: 13
v_call: TRBV7-8
cdr3_nt: TGTGCCAGCAGCGGGTCCCAGGGGTTCGTCGCTTTCTTT
cdr3_aa: CASSGSQGFVAFF

j_call: TRBJ2-7
clone_size: few
d_call: TRBD1
cdr3_length: 13
v_call: TRBV6-6
cdr3_nt: TGTGCCAGCAGCCAACAGGGGAACTACGAGCAGTACTTC
cdr3_aa: CASSQQGNYEQYF

j_call: TRBJ2-7
clone_size: NA
d_call: TRBD1
cdr3_length: 14
v_call: TRBV5-4
cdr3_nt: TGTGCCAGCAGCTTACGACAGGGGGCCCGTGAGCAGTACTTC
cdr3_aa: CASSLRQGAREQYF

j_call: TRBJ2-2
clone_size: NA
d_call: NA
cdr3_length: 15
v_call: TRBV11-2
cdr3_nt: TGTGCCAGCAGCTTAGTTTCGGTACCCACCGGGGAGCTGTTTTTT
cdr3_aa: CASSLVSVPTGELFF

j_call: TRBJ2-5
clone_size: few
d_call: TRBD2
cdr3_length: 15
v_call: TRBV24-1
cdr3_nt: TGTGCCACCAGTGACCGCGCCGGACTAGTAGAGACCCAGTACTTC
cdr3_aa: CATSDRAGLVETQYF

j_call: TRBJ2-3
clone_size: few
d_call: NA
cdr3_length: 15
v_call: TRBV11-2
cdr3_nt: TGTGCCAGCAGCTTAACTCCTAGCGGCACAGATACGCAGTATTTT
cdr3_aa: CASSLTPSGTDTQYF

j_call: TRBJ2-1
clone_size: NA
d_call: TRBD2
cdr3_length: 16
v_call: TRBV11-2
cdr3_nt: TGTGCCAGCAGCTCCCTAGCGGGAGGGCCGGATAATGAGCAGTTCTTC
cdr3_aa: CASSSLAGGPDNEQFF

j_call: TRBJ1-3
clone_size: NA
d_call: NA
cdr3_length: 15
v_call: TRBV12-3/TRBV12-4
cdr3_nt: TGTGCCAGCGGCCCCACAGGTTACTCTGGAAACACCATATATTTT
cdr3_aa: CASGPTGYSGNTIYF

j_call: TRBJ1-5
clone_size: NA
d_call: TRBD1
cdr3_length: 17
v_call: TRBV11-2
cdr3_nt: TGTGCCAGCAGCGGAGGGACAGGGAGCTCGGGGGATCAGCCCCAGCATTTT
cdr3_aa: CASSGGTGSSGDQPQHF

j_call: TRBJ2-1
clone_size: NA
d_call: NA
cdr3_length: 16
v_call: TRBV12-3/TRBV12-4
cdr3_nt: TGTGCCAGCAGTTTCGGGCTAGCTTCTACCTACAATGAGCAGTTCTTC
cdr3_aa: CASSFGLASTYNEQFF

j_call: TRBJ2-1
clone_size: few
d_call: TRBD1
cdr3_length: 15
v_call: TRBV20-1
cdr3_nt: TGCAGTGCTAGAGAATACAGGGGGAAAGTGAGTGAGCAGTTCTTC
cdr3_aa: CSAREYRGKVSEQFF

j_call: TRBJ1-1
clone_size: NA
d_call: NA
cdr3_length: 13
v_call: TRBV12-3/TRBV12-4
cdr3_nt: TGTGCCAGCAGTTTCACAGGAGAGACTGAAGCTTTCTTT
cdr3_aa: CASSFTGETEAFF

j_call: TRBJ2-1
clone_size: NA
d_call: NA
cdr3_length: 15
v_call: TRBV5-4
cdr3_nt: TGTGCCAGCAGCTTACCCCGTTGGGCAAGTAATGAGCAGTTCTTC
cdr3_aa: CASSLPRWASNEQFF

j_call: TRBJ2-1
clone_size: once
d_call: NA
cdr3_length: 14
v_call: TRBV2
cdr3_nt: TGTGCCTCTTTGGCGGACACCAACTACAATGAGCAGTTCTTC
cdr3_aa: CASLADTNYNEQFF

j_call: TRBJ2-6
clone_size: NA
d_call: NA
cdr3_length: 15
v_call: TRBV9
cdr3_nt: TGTGCCAGCAGCGTAGGGCACTCTGGGGCCAACGTCCTGACTTTC
cdr3_aa: CASSVGHSGANVLTF

j_call: TRBJ2-1
clone_size: NA
d_call: NA
cdr3_length: 14
v_call: TRBV7-9
cdr3_nt: TGTGCCAGCAGCCGAAGAACGGGGGCCAATGAGCAGTTCTTC
cdr3_aa: CASSRRTGANEQFF

j_call: TRBJ1-1
clone_size: NA
d_call: NA
cdr3_length: 16
v_call: TRBV20-1
cdr3_nt: TGCAGTGCTAGAAGTTTCGGGGCAGGGTCGAACACTGAAGCTTTCTTT
cdr3_aa: CSARSFGAGSNTEAFF

j_call: TRBJ2-3
clone_size: many
d_call: TRBD2
cdr3_length: 21
v_call: TRBV7-2
cdr3_nt: TGTGCCAGCAGCTCCCCTCGGACTAGCGGGAGTTGGGGGACGGGCACAGATACGCAGTATTTT
cdr3_aa: CASSSPRTSGSWGTGTDTQYF

j_call: TRBJ2-1
clone_size: NA
d_call: TRBD2
cdr3_length: 15
v_call: TRBV7-9
cdr3_nt: TGTGCCAGCAGCCCTAGGACTAGCTCCTACAATGAGCAGTTCTTC
cdr3_aa: CASSPRTSSYNEQFF

j_call: TRBJ2-5
clone_size: few
d_call: NA
cdr3_length: 13
v_call: TRBV20-1
cdr3_nt: TGCAGTGCTAGCGGTCCGACAGGAGAGACCCAGTACTTC
cdr3_aa: CSASGPTGETQYF

j_call: TRBJ1-1
clone_size: NA
d_call: TRBD1
cdr3_length: 14
v_call: TRBV7-2
cdr3_nt: TGTGCCAGCAGCTTAGCGCAGGGGGCCACTGAAGCTTTCTTT
cdr3_aa: CASSLAQGATEAFF

j_call: TRBJ2-5
clone_size: NA
d_call: TRBD2
cdr3_length: 17
v_call: TRBV7-2
cdr3_nt: TGTGCCAGCAGCTTAGGTAACCCACTAGCGGACCAAGAGACCCAGTACTTC
cdr3_aa: CASSLGNPLADQETQYF

j_call: TRBJ2-3
clone_size: NA
d_call: TRBD2
cdr3_length: 19
v_call: TRBV6-2/TRBV6-3
cdr3_nt: TGTGCCAGCAGTTTCGCCTCTAGCGGGAGGGCCGTCTCGACAGATACGCAGTATTTT
cdr3_aa: CASSFASSGRAVSTDTQYF

j_call: TRBJ1-1
clone_size: NA
d_call: NA
cdr3_length: 11
v_call: TRBV5-1
cdr3_nt: TGCGCCAGCAGCATCACAGGGCGTGCTTTCTTT
cdr3_aa: CASSITGRAFF

j_call: TRBJ2-3
clone_size: NA
d_call: TRBD2
cdr3_length: 15
v_call: TRBV28
cdr3_nt: TGTGCCAGCAGTGAGGGACTAGCGGGAACAATCACGCAGTATTTT
cdr3_aa: CASSEGLAGTITQYF

j_call: TRBJ1-4
clone_size: few
d_call: NA
cdr3_length: 16
v_call: TRBV30
cdr3_nt: TGTGCCTGGAAAAACCTCCGTGCAGGGATTAATGAAAAACTGTTTTTT
cdr3_aa: CAWKNLRAGINEKLFF

j_call: TRBJ2-1
clone_size: NA
d_call: TRBD2
cdr3_length: 16
v_call: TRBV12-3/TRBV12-4
cdr3_nt: TGTGCCAGCAGTTTAGGTAGGACTAGCGGGAGTAAGGAGCAGTTCTTC
cdr3_aa: CASSLGRTSGSKEQFF

j_call: TRBJ2-1
clone_size: NA
d_call: TRBD2
cdr3_length: 14
v_call: TRBV28
cdr3_nt: TGTGCCAGCAGACCCCAACTAGCGGGGTATGAGCAGTTCTTC
cdr3_aa: CASRPQLAGYEQFF

j_call: TRBJ2-1
clone_size: NA
d_call: TRBD2
cdr3_length: 16
v_call: TRBV7-2
cdr3_nt: TGTGCCAGCAGCTTCACTAGCGGGGGACGCTACAATGAGCAGTTCTTC
cdr3_aa: CASSFTSGGRYNEQFF

j_call: TRBJ2-5
clone_size: NA
d_call: NA
cdr3_length: 14
v_call: TRBV25-1
cdr3_nt: TGTGCCAGCAGCCCGGGGCCCGCCCAAGAGACCCAGTACTTC
cdr3_aa: CASSPGPAQETQYF

j_call: TRBJ1-2
clone_size: NA
d_call: TRBD1
cdr3_length: 16
v_call: TRBV6-1
cdr3_nt: TGTGCCAGCAGTGATTACGGACAGGGGATAATCTATGGCTACACCTTC
cdr3_aa: CASSDYGQGIIYGYTF

j_call: TRBJ2-1
clone_size: few
d_call: TRBD2
cdr3_length: 16
v_call: TRBV6-5
cdr3_nt: TGTGCCAGCAGTTATCGGGGCGGGAGAGGGATCAATGAGCAGTTCTTC
cdr3_aa: CASSYRGGRGINEQFF

j_call: TRBJ2-7
clone_size: NA
d_call: TRBD1
cdr3_length: 18
v_call: TRBV10-3
cdr3_nt: TGTGCCATCAGTGATTTTCAGAAACAGGGGGGTAACTCCTACGAGCAGTACTTC
cdr3_aa: CAISDFQKQGGNSYEQYF